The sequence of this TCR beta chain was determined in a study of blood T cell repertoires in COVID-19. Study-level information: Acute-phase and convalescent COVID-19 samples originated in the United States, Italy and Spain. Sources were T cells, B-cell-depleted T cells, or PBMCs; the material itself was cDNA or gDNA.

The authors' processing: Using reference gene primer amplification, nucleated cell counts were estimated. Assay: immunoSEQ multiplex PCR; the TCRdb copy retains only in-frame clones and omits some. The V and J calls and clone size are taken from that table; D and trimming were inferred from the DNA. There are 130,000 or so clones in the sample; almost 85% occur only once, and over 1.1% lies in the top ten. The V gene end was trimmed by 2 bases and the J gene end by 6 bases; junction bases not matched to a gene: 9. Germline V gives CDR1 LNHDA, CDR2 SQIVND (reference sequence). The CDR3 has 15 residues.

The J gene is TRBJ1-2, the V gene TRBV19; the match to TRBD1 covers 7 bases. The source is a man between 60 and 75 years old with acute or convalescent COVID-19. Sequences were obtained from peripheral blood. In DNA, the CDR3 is TGTGCCAGTAGTATAACCCCCAGGGGGTATGATGGCTACACCTTC. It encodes CASSITPRGYDGYTF.